This T cell receptor beta chain originates from a study of blood T cell repertoires in COVID-19. Study in general: COVID-19 samples collected from the United States, Italy and Spain covered acute and convalescent phases. The cDNA or gDNA used as material had been derived from T cells, B-cell-depleted T cells, or PBMCs.

Study processing details: Nucleated cell number was recorded as an estimate derived from reference gene primer amplification. Sequenced by immunoSEQ multiplex PCR; TCRdb stores in-frame clones only, minus some. V and J calls and clone size are copied from that table; D and trimming were computed from the DNA. The sample lists about 73,000 clones; 90% were seen once. CDR1 is MNHEY, CDR2 SVGAGI, per germline. The germline V and J ends were trimmed by 6 bases and 0 bases, with 6 bases remaining between them. CDR3 length: 13 residues. Sequenced input: peripheral blood. The rearrangement joins TRBV6-5 to TRBJ1-5; weak D call: TRBD1 (6 bases). This TCR came from a woman of 80 years or more with active or convalescent COVID-19. The CDR3: CASRDSSNQPQHF. The DNA for the CDR3 is TGTGCCAGCAGGGACAGTAGCAATCAGCCCCAGCATTTT.